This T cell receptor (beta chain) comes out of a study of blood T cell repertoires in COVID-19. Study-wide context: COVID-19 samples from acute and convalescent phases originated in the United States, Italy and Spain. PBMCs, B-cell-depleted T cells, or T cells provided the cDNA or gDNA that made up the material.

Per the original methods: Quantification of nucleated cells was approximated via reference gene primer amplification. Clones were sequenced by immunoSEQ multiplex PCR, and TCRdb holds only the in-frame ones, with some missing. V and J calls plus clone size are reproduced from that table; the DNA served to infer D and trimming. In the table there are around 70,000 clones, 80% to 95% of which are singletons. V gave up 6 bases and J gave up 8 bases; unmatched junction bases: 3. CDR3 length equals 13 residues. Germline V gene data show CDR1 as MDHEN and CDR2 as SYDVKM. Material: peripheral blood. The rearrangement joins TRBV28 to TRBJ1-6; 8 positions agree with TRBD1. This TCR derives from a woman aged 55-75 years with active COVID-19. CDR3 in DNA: TGTGCCAGCAGCCGGACAGGGTATTCACCCCTCCACTTT. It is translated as CASSRTGYSPLHF.